The TCR beta chain under discussion was sequenced for a study of T cell responses to AZD1222 COVID-19 vaccine. TCRdb's table, derived via immunoSEQ multiplex PCR, lists solely in-frame clones and lacks some. The table shows 90,000 to 150,000 clones, with over 85% occurring only once. In regard to this clone: Its antigen remains unidentified.

Study-level findings and limits: Reports say nearly half of spike-specific TCRs go after unmutated variant regions. AZD1222 recipients seropositive at baseline numbered only 5 to 7. Spike-spanning, vaccine-associated CD4 TCRs were dominant at 160-218 and 743-854. Possibly, clonal diversity was underestimated; donors were largely white British and included more females.

The clonotype comes from an adult in good health. Specimen: peripheral blood, collected on day 0 of AZD1222 vaccination.

The CDR3 DNA reads TGTGCCAGCAGTTTAGGGGACGGGACAGGGGGCTTGAGGGGCTACACCTTC. This encodes CASSLGDGTGGLRGYTF. The chain has TRBV28 and TRBJ1-2; TRBD1 matches 12 bases. The CDR3 covers 17 residues. V lost 2 bases, J lost 8 bases, and 12 bases stayed unmatched. Per the germline V gene, CDR1 is MDHEN and CDR2 is SYDVKM.